This T cell receptor beta chain originates from a study of blood T cell repertoires in COVID-19. In the study overall: Sample material is recorded as cDNA or gDNA derived from T cells, B-cell-depleted T cells, or PBMCs.

Sequencing used immunoSEQ multiplex PCR; TCRdb keeps in-frame clones, though not all of them. This sample has around 250,000 clones, with about 86% found just once. CDR1 and CDR2 (germline): MNHNS, SASEGT. The CDR3 runs 16 residues. Trimming removed 0 bases from V and 4 bases from J; junction bases left unmatched: 6. Clinical history reported by participants formed the basis on which cohorts were assigned. This receptor was obtained from a man aged 25 to 40 with acute COVID-19. The sequenced sample was PBMCs or T cells enriched from blood (not recorded which). V and J are TRBV6-1 and TRBJ1-5; 7 positions match TRBD1. CDR3 region: CASSEARTGRNQPQHF. The CDR3 DNA follows: TGTGCCAGCAGTGAAGCAAGGACAGGAAGGAATCAGCCCCAGCATTTT.